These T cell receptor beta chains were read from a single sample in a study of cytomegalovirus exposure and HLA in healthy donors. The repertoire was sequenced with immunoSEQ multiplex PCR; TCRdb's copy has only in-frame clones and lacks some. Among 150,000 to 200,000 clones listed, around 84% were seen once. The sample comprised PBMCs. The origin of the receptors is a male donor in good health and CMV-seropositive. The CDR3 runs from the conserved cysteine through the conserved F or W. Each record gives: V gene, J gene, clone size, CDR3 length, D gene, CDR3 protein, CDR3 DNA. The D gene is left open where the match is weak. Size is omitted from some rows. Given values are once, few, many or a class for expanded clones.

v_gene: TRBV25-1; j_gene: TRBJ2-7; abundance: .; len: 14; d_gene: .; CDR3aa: CASSEQGFTDEQYF; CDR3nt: TGTGCCAGCAGTGAACAGGGGTTTACAGACGAGCAGTACTTC
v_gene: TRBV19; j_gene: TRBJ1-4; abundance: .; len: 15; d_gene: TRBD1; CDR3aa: CASTRDRGSNEKLFF; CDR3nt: TGTGCCAGTACCCGGGACAGGGGGTCTAATGAAAAACTGTTTTTT
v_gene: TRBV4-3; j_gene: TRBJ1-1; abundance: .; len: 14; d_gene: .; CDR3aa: CASSQEAGNTEAFF; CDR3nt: TGCGCCAGCAGCCAAGAGGCAGGCAACACTGAAGCTTTCTTT
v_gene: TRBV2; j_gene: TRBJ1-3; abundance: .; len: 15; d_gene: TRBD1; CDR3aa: CASSGNRGPGNTIYF; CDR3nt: TGTGCCAGCAGTGGTAACAGGGGTCCTGGAAACACCATATATTTT
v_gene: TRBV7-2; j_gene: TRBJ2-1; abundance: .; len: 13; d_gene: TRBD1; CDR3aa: CATAGTGDNEQFF; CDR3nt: TGTGCCACCGCGGGGACAGGTGACAATGAGCAGTTCTTC
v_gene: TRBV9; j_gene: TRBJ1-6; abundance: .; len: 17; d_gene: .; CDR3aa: CASSVAGPRVPGSPLHF; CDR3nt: TGTGCCAGCAGCGTAGCGGGCCCCAGGGTGCCGGGTTCACCCCTCCACTTT
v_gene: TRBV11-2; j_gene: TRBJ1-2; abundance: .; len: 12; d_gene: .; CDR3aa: CASSPNMYGYTF; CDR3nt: TGTGCCAGCAGCCCGAACATGTATGGCTACACCTTC
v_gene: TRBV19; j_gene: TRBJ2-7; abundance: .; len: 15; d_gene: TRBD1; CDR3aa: CASSDREQGPYEQYF; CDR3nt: TGTGCCAGTAGTGACCGCGAACAGGGGCCCTACGAGCAGTACTTC
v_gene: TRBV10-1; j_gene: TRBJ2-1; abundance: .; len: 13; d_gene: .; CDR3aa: CASSQGIYNEQFF; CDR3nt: TGCGCCAGCAGTCAGGGGATCTACAATGAGCAGTTCTTC
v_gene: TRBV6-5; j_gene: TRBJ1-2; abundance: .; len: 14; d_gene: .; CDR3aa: CASSYSGGNYGYTF; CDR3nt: TGTGCCAGCAGTTACTCGGGGGGGAACTATGGCTACACCTTC
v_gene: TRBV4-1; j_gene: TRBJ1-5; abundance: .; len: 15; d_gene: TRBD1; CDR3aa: CASSQTGTGDQPQHF; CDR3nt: TGCGCCAGCAGCCAAACCGGGACAGGGGATCAGCCCCAGCATTTT
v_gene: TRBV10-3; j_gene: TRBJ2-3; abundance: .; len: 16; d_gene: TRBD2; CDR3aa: CAISAGLAPETDTQYF; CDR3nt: TGTGCCATCAGTGCTGGACTAGCGCCCGAAACAGATACGCAGTATTTT
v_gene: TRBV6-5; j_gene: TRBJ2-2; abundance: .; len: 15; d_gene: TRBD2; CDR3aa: CASSALAGASKELFF; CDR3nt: TGTGCCAGCAGCGCACTAGCGGGGGCCTCAAAGGAGCTGTTTTTT
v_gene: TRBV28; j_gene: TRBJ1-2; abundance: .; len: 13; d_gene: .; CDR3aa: CASSTVTNYGYTF; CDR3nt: TGTGCCAGCAGTACAGTGACTAACTATGGCTACACCTTC
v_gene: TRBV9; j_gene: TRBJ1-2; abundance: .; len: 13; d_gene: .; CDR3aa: CASNPGHLSGYTF; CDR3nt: TGTGCCAGCAATCCGGGACATCTGAGTGGCTACACCTTC
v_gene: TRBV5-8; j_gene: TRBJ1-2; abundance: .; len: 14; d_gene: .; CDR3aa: CASSLGRSNYGYTF; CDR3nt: TGTGCCAGCAGCTTGGGCAGATCTAACTATGGCTACACCTTC
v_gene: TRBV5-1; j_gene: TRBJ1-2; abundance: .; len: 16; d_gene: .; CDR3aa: CASSLSTGNINYGYTF; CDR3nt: TGCGCCAGCAGCTTATCAACAGGGAATATTAACTATGGCTACACCTTC
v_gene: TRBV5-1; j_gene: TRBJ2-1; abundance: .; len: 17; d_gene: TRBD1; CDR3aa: CASSFIPGTGGHNEQFF; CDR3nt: TGCGCCAGCAGCTTTATTCCGGGGACAGGGGGCCACAATGAGCAGTTCTTC
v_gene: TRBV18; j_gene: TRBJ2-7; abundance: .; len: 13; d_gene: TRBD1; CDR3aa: CASSGQASYEQYF; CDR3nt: TGTGCCAGCTCTGGACAGGCCTCCTACGAGCAGTACTTC
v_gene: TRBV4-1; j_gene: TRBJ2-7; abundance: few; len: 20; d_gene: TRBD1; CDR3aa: CASSQEPASTDRVRSYEQYF; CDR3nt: TGCGCCAGCAGCCAAGAACCCGCCTCTACGGACAGGGTAAGATCCTACGAGCAGTACTTC
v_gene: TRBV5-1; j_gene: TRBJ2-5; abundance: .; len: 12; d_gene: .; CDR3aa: CASSLRQETQYF; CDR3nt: TGCGCCAGCAGTCTCAGGCAAGAGACCCAGTACTTC
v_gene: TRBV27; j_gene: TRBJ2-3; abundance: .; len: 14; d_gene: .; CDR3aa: CASSLVGVEDTQYF; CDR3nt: TGTGCCAGCAGTTTAGTTGGAGTTGAAGATACGCAGTATTTT
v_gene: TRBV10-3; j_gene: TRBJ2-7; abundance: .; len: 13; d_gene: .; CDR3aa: CAISESRVAEQYF; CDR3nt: TGTGCCATCAGTGAGTCCAGGGTGGCCGAGCAGTACTTC
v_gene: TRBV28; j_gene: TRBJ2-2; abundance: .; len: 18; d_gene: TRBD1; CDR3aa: CASSLSPGGPSNTGELFF; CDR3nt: TGTGCCAGCAGTTTATCGCCAGGGGGTCCATCGAACACCGGGGAGCTGTTTTTT
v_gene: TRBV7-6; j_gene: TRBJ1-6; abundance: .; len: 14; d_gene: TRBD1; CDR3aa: CASSVRQGDSPLHF; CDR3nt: TGTGCCAGCAGCGTACGACAGGGGGATTCACCCCTCCACTTT
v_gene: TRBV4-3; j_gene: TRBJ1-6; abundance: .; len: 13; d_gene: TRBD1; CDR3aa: CASSQEGAGPLHF; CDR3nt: TGCGCCAGCAGCCAGGAGGGGGCCGGACCCCTCCACTTT
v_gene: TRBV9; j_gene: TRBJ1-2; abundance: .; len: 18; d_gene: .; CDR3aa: CASSVGIRGFGPPDGYTF; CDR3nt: TGTGCCAGCAGCGTAGGGATAAGAGGGTTTGGGCCACCAGACGGCTACACCTTC
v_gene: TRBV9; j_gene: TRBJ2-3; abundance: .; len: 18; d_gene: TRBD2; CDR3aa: CASSPYGTSGRKGDTQYF; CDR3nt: TGTGCCAGCAGCCCCTATGGGACTAGCGGGAGAAAAGGAGATACGCAGTATTTT
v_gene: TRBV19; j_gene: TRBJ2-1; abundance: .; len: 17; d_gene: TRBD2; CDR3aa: CASSILTRIAGYNEQFF; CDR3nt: TGTGCCAGTAGTATCCTAACCCGGATAGCGGGCTACAATGAGCAGTTCTTC
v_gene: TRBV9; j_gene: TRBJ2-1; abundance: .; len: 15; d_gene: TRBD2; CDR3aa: CASSTRTSGYNEQFF; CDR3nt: TGTGCCAGCAGCACCCGGACTAGCGGATACAATGAGCAGTTCTTC
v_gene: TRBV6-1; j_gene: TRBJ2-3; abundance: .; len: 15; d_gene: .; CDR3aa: CASSPRPLSTDTQYF; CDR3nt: TGTGCCAGCAGCCCTAGGCCACTCAGCACAGATACGCAGTATTTT
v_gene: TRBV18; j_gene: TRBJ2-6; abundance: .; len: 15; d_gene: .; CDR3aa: CASSPRESGANVLTF; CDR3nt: TGTGCCAGCTCACCGAGGGAGTCTGGGGCCAACGTCCTGACTTTC
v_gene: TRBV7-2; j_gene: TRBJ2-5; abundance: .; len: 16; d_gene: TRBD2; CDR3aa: CAGSPTSGIYQETQYF; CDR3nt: TGTGCCGGCAGCCCGACTAGCGGGATATATCAAGAGACCCAGTACTTC
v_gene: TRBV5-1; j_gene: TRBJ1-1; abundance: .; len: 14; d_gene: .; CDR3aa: CASSLQGLGGEAFF; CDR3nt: TGCGCCAGCAGCTTACAGGGTTTGGGTGGAGAAGCTTTCTTT
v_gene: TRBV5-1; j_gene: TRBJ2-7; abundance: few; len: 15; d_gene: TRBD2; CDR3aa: CATQREGLVIDEQYF; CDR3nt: TGCGCCACCCAGCGGGAGGGCCTAGTAATCGACGAGCAGTACTTC
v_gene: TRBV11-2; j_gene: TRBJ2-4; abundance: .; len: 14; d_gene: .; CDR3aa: CASSRRVAQNIQYF; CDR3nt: TGTGCCAGCAGCCGTCGGGTGGCCCAAAACATTCAGTACTTC
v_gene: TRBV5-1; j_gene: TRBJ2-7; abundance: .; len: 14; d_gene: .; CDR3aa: CASSLVQSSHEQYF; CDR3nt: TGCGCCAGCAGCTTGGTACAGAGCTCCCACGAGCAGTACTTC
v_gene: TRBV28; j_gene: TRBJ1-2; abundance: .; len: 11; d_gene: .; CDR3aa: CASTANYGYTF; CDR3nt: TGTGCCAGTACAGCTAACTATGGCTACACCTTC
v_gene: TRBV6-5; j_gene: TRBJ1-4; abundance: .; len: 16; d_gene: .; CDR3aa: CASSYSRRGANEKLFF; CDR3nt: TGTGCCAGCAGTTACTCGCGGCGGGGAGCTAATGAAAAACTGTTTTTT
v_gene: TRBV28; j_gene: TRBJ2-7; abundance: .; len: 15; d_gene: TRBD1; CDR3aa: CASTRPGQYSYEQYF; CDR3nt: TGTGCCAGTACTAGGCCGGGACAGTATAGCTACGAGCAGTACTTC
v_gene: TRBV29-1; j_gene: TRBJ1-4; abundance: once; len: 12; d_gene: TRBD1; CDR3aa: CSAKGAYEKLFF; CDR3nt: TGCAGCGCCAAGGGGGCTTATGAAAAACTGTTTTTT
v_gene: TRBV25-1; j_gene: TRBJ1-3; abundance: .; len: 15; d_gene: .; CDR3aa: CASRGAGPSGNTIYF; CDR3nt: TGTGCCAGCAGGGGGGCAGGCCCCTCTGGAAACACCATATATTTT